This T cell receptor beta chain appears in the sequencing data of a study of blood T cell repertoires in COVID-19. Trimming removed 0 bases from V and 8 bases from J, with 13 bases in between. CDR1 is LNHNV and CDR2 is YYDKDF in the germline V gene (reference sequence). The CDR3 runs to 14 residues. The repertoire was sequenced with immunoSEQ multiplex PCR; TCRdb's copy has only in-frame clones and lacks some. This sample yields tens of thousands of clones, of which 75% to 90% are seen a single time; 44% belongs to the top ten. The specimen sequenced was peripheral blood. The sequence was obtained from a man between 60 and 75 years old with active or convalescent COVID-19. The chain employs TRBV15 and TRBJ1-1; D remains unclear. The CDR3 DNA reads as TGTGCCACCAGCAGAGATTTGGGCTTGAGCGAAGCTTTCTTT. Protein sequence: CATSRDLGLSEAFF. The full variable domain, rest sourced from reference TRBV15 and TRBJ1-1, is DAMVIQNPRYQVTQFGKPVTLSCSQTLNHNVMYWYQQKSSQAPKLLFHYYDKDFNNEADTPDNFQSRRPNTSFCFLDIRSPGLGDTAMYLCATSRDLGLSEAFFGQGTRLTVV.